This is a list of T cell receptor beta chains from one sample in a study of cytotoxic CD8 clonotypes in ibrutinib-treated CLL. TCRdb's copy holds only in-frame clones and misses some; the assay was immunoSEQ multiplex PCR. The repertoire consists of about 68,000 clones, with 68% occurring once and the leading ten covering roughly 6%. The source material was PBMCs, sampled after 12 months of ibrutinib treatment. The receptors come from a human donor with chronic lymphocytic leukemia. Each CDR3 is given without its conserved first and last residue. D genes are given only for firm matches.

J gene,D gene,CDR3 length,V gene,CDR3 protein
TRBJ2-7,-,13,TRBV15,ATSRGGVNSYEQY
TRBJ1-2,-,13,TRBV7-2,ASSLEAQTVDGYT
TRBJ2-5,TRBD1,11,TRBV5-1,ASSQGQGETQY
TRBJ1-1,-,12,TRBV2,ASSSRQANTEAF
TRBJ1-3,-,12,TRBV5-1,ASSGSSSGNTIY
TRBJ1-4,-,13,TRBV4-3,ASSQDAVFNEKLF
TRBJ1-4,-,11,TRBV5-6,ASSLRPNEKLF
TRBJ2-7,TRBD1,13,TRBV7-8,ASSHQGRGTYEQY
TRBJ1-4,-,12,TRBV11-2,ASSRRGGNEKLF
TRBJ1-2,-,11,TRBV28,ASRGTASSGYT
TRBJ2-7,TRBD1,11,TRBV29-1,SVRWTGGGEQY
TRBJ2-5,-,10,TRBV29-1,SVGPQKETQY
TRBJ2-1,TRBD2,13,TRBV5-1,ASSTSGGTYNEQF
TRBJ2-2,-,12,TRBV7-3,ASSLTQNTGELF
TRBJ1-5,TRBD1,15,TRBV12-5,ASGLGGQGLGNQPQH
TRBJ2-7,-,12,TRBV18,ASSPPGLLGEQY
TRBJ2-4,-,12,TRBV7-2,ASSLALSPTIQY
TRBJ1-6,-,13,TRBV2,ASSESRTANSPLH
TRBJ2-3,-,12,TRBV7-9,ASGADRSTDTQY
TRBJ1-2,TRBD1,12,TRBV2,ASEPDRNIYGYT
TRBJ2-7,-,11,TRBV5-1,ASSLTVGYEQY
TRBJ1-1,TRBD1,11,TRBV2,ASKGQMNTEAF
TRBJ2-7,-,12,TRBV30,AWSVRRTGREQY
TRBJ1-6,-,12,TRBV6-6,ASSYAGYNSPLH
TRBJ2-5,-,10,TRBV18,ASSPPLETQY
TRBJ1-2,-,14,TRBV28,ASHSGGHTRYYGYT
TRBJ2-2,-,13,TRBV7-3,ASSLTGAGTGELF
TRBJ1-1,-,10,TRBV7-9,ASSPGATEAF
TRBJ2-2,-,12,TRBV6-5,ASRLDENTGELF
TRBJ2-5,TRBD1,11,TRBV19,ASDPGRGETQY
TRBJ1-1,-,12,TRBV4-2,ASSQEQWGTEAF
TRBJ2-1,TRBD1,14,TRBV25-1,ASSDPGQGDYNEQF
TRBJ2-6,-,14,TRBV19,ASTYSRDSGANVLT
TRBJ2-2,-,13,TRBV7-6,ASSLALLGTGELF
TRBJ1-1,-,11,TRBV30,AWSRATNTEAF
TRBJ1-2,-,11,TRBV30,AWSGGGNYGYT
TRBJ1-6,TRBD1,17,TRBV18,ASSPAGTGLGSYNSPLH